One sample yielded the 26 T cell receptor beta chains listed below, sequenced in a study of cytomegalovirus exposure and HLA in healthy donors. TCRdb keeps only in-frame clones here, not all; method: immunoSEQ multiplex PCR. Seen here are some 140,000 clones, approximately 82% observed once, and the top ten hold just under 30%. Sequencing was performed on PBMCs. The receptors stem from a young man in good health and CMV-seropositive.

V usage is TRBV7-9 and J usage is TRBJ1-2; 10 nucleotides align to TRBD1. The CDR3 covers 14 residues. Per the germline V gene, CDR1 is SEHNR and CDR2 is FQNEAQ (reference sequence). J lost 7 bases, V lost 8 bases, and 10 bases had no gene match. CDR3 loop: CASGRQGAFSGYTF. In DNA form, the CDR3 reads TGTGCCAGCGGAAGACAGGGGGCGTTCTCTGGCTACACCTTC.

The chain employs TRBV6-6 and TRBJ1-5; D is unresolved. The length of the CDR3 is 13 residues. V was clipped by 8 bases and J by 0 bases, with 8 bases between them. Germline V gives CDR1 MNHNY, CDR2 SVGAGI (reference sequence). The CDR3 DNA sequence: TGTGCCAGCGTCCAGGATAGCAATCAGCCCCAGCATTTT. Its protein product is CASVQDSNQPQHF.

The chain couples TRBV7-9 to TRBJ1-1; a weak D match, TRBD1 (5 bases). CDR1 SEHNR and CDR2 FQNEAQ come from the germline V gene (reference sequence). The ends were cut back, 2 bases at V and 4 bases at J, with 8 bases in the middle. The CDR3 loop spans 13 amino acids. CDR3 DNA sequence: TGTGCCAGCAGCTTATCCCAGGGCACTGAAGCTTTCTTT. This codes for CASSLSQGTEAFF. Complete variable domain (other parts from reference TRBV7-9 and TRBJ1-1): DTGVSQNPRHKITKRGQNVTFRCDPISEHNRLYWYRQTLGQGPEFLTYFQNEAQLEKSRLLSDRFSAERPKGSFSTLEIQRTEQGDSAMYLCASSLSQGTEAFFGQGTRLTVV.

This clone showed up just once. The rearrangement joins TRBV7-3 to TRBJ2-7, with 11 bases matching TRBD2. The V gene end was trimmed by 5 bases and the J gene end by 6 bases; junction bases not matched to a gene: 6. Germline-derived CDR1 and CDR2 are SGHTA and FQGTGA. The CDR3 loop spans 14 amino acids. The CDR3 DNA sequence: TGTGCCAGCAGCCCACTAGCGGGAGTAGGCGAGCAGTACTTC. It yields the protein CASSPLAGVGEQYF.

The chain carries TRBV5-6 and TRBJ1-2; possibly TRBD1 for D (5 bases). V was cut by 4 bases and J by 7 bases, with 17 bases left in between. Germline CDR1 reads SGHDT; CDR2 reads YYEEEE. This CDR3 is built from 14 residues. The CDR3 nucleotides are TGTGCCAGCAGCCCCGCCCGGGGGGTGGGTGGCTACACCTTC. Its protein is CASSPARGVGGYTF.

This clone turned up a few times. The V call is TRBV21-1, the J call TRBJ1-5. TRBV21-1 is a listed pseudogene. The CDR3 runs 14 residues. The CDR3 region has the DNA TGTGCCAGCAGCAAAGGGGGGGAAAGGGCGCCCCAGCATTTT. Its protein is CASSKGGERAPQHF.

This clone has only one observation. The CDR3 here is CASSLGGTSAYEQYF. The CDR3 bases are TGCGCCAGCAGCTTGGGGGGGACTAGTGCCTACGAGCAGTACTTC. The chain has TRBV5-1 and TRBJ2-7; 8 bases line up with TRBD2. Trimming removed 0 bases from V and 2 bases from J; junction bases left unmatched: 4. The CDR3 contains 15 residues. Germline assignment: CDR1 SGHRS and CDR2 YFSETQ.

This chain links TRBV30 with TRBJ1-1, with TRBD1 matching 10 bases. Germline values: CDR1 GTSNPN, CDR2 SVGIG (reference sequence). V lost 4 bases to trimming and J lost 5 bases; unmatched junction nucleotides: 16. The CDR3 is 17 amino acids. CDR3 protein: CAWKVPGQGPRRTEAFF. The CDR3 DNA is TGTGCCTGGAAAGTACCGGGACAGGGGCCACGAAGGACTGAAGCTTTCTTT.

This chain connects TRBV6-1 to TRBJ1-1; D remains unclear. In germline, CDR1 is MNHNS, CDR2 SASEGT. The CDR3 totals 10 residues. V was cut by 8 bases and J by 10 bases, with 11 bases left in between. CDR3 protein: CASRSSGAFF. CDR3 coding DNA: TGTGCCAGCCGTAGTAGTGGAGCTTTCTTT.

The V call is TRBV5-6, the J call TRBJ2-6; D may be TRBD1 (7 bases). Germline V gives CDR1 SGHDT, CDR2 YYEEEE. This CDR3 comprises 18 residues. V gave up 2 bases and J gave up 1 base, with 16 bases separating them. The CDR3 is CASSFWAGGRSGANVLTF. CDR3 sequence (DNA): TGTGCCAGCAGCTTCTGGGCAGGGGGGCGGTCTGGGGCCAACGTCCTGACTTTC.

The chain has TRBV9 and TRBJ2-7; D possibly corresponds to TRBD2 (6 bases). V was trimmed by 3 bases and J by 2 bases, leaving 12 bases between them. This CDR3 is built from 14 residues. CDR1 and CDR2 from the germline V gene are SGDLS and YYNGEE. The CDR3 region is CASSASTSAYEQYF. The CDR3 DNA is TGTGCCAGCAGCGCCTCGACTAGTGCCTACGAGCAGTACTTC.

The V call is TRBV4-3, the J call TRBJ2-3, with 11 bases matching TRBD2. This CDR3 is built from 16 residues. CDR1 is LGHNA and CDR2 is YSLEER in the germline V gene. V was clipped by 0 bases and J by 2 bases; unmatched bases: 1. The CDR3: CASSQDSGGVTDTQYF. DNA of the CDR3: TGCGCCAGCAGCCAAGATAGCGGGGGGGTCACAGATACGCAGTATTTT.

The CDR3 region is CASRTGTEANYGYTF. CDR3 bases: TGCGCCAGCAGAACGGGGACAGAAGCTAACTATGGCTACACCTTC. This chain connects TRBV5-1 to TRBJ1-2; TRBD1 aligns across 7 bases. The CDR3 has 15 amino acids. Germline V gene lookup returns CDR1 SGHRS and CDR2 YFSETQ. V dropped 5 bases and J dropped 0; count of bases not matched to a gene: 7.

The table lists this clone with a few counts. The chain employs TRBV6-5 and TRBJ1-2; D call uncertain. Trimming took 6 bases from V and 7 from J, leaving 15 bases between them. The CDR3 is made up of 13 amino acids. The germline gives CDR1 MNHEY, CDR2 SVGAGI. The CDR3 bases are TGTGCCAGCAGCTGGACTTTAAGGGCTGGCTACACCTTC. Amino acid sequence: CASSWTLRAGYTF.

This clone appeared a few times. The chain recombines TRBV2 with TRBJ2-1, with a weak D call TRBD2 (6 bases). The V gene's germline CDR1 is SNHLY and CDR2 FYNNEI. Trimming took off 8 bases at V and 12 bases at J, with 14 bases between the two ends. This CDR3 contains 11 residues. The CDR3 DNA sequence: TGTGCCAGCGCCACGGGAGAGGCGCAGTTCTTC. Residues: CASATGEAQFF.

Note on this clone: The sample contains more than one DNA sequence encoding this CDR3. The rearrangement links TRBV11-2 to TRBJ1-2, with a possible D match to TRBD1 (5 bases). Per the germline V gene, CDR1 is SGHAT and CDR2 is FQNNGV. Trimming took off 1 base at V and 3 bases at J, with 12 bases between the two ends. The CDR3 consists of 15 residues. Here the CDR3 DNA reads TGTGCCAGCAGCTTAGGCTTGCAGGGCGACTATGGCTACACCTTC. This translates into CASSLGLQGDYGYTF.

DNA of the CDR3: TGTGCCAGCAGCTTAAAGGGAAAAGGGGATAGCAATCAGCCCCAGCATTTT. Translating gives CASSLKGKGDSNQPQHF. V usage is TRBV7-2 and J usage is TRBJ1-5, with a weak D call TRBD1 (5 bases). Germline lookup yields CDR1 SGHTA and CDR2 FQGNSA. CDR3 length: 17 amino acids. V lost 2 bases to trimming and J lost 0 bases, with 14 bases between them. The whole variable domain, filled in from reference TRBV7-2 and TRBJ1-5, reads GAGVSQSPSNKVTEKGKDVELRCDPISGHTALYWYRQSLGQGLEFLIYFQGNSAPDKSGLPSDRFSAERTGGSVSTLTIQRTQQEDSAVYLCASSLKGKGDSNQPQHFGDGTRLSIL.

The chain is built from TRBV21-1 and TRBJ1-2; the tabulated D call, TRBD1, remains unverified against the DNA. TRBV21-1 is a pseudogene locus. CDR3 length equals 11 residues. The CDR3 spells CMDRGRGGYTF. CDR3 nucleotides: TGTATGGACAGGGGGCGAGGTGGCTACACCTTC.

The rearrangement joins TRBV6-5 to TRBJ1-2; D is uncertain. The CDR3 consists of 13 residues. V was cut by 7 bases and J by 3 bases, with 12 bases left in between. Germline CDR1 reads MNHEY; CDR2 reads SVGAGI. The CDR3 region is CASTLGGDYGYTF. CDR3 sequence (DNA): TGTGCCAGCACGTTAGGAGGTGACTATGGCTACACCTTC.

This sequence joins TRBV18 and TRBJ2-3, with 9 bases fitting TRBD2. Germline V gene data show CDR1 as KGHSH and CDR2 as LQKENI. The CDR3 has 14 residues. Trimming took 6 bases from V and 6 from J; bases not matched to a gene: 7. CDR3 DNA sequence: TGTGCCAGCTCCACTAGCGGGCCCCTGGATACGCAGTATTTT. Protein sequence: CASSTSGPLDTQYF.

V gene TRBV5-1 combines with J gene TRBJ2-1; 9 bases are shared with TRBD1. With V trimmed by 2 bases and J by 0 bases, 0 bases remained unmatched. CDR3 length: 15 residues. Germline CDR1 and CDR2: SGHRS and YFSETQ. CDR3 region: CASSLQGASYNEQFF. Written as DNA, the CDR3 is TGCGCCAGCAGCTTACAGGGGGCCTCCTACAATGAGCAGTTCTTC. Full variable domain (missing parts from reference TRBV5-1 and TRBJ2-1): KAGVTQTPRYLIKTRGQQVTLSCSPISGHRSVSWYQQTPGQGLQFLFEYFSETQRNKGNFPGRFSGRQFSNSRSEMNVSTLELGDSALYLCASSLQGASYNEQFFGPGTRLTVL.

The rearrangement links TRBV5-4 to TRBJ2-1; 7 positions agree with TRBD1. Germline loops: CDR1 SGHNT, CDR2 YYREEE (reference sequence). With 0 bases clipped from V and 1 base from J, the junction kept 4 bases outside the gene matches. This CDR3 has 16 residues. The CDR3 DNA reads TGTGCCAGCAGCTTGGGACAGGGTCAGTCCTACAATGAGCAGTTCTTC. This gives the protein CASSLGQGQSYNEQFF.

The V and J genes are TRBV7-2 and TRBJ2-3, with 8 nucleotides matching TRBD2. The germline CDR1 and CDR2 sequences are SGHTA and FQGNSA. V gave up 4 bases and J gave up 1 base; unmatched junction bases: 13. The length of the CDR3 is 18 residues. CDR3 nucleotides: TGTGCCAGCAGCTCCCTCCCTGGGCCAGCGGGGGGCACAGATACGCAGTATTTT. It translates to CASSSLPGPAGGTDTQYF.

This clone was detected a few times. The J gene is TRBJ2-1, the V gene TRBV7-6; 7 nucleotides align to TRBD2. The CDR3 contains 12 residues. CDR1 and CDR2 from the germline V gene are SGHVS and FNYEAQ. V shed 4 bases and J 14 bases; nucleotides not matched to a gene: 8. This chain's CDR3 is CASSSTAGAKFF. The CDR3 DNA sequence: TGTGCCAGCAGCTCCACGGCGGGAGCTAAGTTCTTC.

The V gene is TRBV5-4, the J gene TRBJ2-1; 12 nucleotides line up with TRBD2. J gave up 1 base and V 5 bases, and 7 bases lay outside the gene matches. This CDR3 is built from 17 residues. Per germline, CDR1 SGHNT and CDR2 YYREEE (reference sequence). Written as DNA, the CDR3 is TGTGCCAGCAGACCTAGACTAGCGGGAGTATCCTACAATGAGCAGTTCTTC. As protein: CASRPRLAGVSYNEQFF.

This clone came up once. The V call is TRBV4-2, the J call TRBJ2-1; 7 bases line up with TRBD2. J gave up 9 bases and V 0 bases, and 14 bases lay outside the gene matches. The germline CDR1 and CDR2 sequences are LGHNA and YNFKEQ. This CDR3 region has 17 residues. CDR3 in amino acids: CASSQEALAALRGEQFF. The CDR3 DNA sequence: TGTGCCAGCAGCCAAGAAGCTCTAGCGGCCCTTAGGGGTGAGCAGTTCTTC.